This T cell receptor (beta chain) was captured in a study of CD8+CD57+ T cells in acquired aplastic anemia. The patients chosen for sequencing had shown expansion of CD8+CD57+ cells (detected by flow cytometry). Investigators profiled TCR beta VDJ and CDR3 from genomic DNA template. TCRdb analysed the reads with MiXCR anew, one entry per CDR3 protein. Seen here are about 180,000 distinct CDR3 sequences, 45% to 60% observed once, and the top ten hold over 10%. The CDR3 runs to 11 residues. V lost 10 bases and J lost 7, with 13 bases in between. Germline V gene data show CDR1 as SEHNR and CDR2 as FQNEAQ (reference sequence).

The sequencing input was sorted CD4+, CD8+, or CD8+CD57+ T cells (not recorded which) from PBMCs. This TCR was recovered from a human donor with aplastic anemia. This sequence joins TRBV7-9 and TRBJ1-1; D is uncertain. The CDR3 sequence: CAIPGSGEAFF. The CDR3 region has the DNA TGTGCCATCCCGGGGAGCGGTGAAGCTTTCTTT.